Detailed here is one T cell receptor (beta chain). This entry is derived from a study of shared clonotypes between healthy human individuals. Assay used: immunoSEQ multiplex PCR; TCRdb lists only in-frame clones, some missing. The repertoire consists of just over 2,000,000 clones, with 85% to 95% occurring once and the leading ten covering roughly 0.13%. From germline, CDR1 is MNHNS and CDR2 SASEGT. The CDR3 runs 14 residues. The ends were cut back, 5 bases at V and 4 bases at J, with 12 bases in the middle. The sequenced sample was naive CD4+ T cells sorted from blood. Subset noted: CD45RA+ positively selected. The receptor comes from a man aged 18 to 30 in good health. The rearrangement joins TRBV6-1 to TRBJ2-4; D is unclear. CDR3 bases: TGTGCCAGCAGTTCGCCGGGCCCAAAAAACATTCAGTACTTC. Translating it yields CASSSPGPKNIQYF.